The entry below gives a single TCR beta chain sequence along with its context. The sample comes from a study of CD8 T cells in Susac syndrome. With random hexamers, 0.5 to 1 ug RNA was reverse transcribed. TCRdb redid the calling of the immunoSEQ multiplex PCR reads with MiXCR, one entry per CDR3 protein. Found here are some 99,000 distinct CDR3 sequences, roughly 95% of them singletons; the top ten hold 0.096%. The germline gives CDR1 MGHRA, CDR2 YSYEKL. V dropped 1 base and J dropped 5; count of bases not matched to a gene: 19. CDR3 length: 19 residues. The sequence derives from a human donor in good health. Sequenced input: CD4+ T cells from PBMCs. The chain carries TRBV4-1 and TRBJ1-1; 7 positions agree with TRBD1. CDR3 in amino acids: CASSQAKGANRDMYTEAFF. DNA of the CDR3: TGCGCCAGCAGCCAAGCCAAGGGGGCGAACAGGGACATGTATACTGAAGCTTTCTTT.